This section outlines one TCR beta chain sequence together with its context. Its specificity is not known. These data originate in a study of neurological immune-mediated disorders. Study results and caveats: The level of TCR clonal expansion was highest in patients with HTLV-1-associated myelopathy and lowest in multiple sclerosis, where it fell below the level seen in healthy controls. Clinical features showed no association with the multiple sclerosis repertoire cluster, and MRI features showed none either.

One entry per CDR3 protein results from TCRdb running MiXCR on the 5' RACE reads. Of under 90,000 distinct CDR3 sequences listed, under 4.5% are singletons. From germline, CDR1 is MGHRA and CDR2 YSYEKL. The CDR3 has 15 amino acids. With 0 bases removed from V and 6 bases from J, the gap between germline ends came to 9 bases. The receptor was isolated from a woman between 50 and 59 years old with multiple sclerosis. The sequenced sample was PBMCs. The chain uses TRBV4-1 and TRBJ1-6; no clear D. The CDR3 protein is CASSQEFQVNSPLHF. The CDR3 bases are TGCGCCAGCAGCCAAGAATTCCAGGTTAATTCACCCCTCCACTTT.